These 23 T cell receptor beta chains came from one sample sequenced in a study of T cells after yellow fever vaccination. TCRdb re-analysed the 5' RACE reads in MiXCR, keeping a single row per CDR3 protein. The sample contains about 340,000 distinct CDR3 sequences, approximately 12% of which appear only once. This sample comprised CD4+ T cells sorted from PBMCs, obtained 15 days after the yellow fever booster vaccination. The receptors were sampled from a man in his late teens or twenties who received the YFV17D yellow fever vaccine.

This clonotype was picked up a small number of times. V gene TRBV10-2 combines with J gene TRBJ1-6; D unclear. From germline, CDR1 is WSHSY and CDR2 SAAADI. The CDR3 totals 12 residues. Trimming pared 6 bases from V and 5 bases from J, leaving 5 bases between. The CDR3 DNA reads TGCGCCAGCAGATTCAATAATTCACCCCTCCACTTT. Its translation is CASRFNNSPLHF.

A few counts support this clonotype. The chain is built from TRBV4-3 and TRBJ1-5, with D unclear. The germline gives CDR1 LGHNA, CDR2 YSLEER. This CDR3 is 13 amino acids long. The V end was cut by 4 bases, the J end by 7 bases, with 11 bases between. Here the CDR3 reads CASSRELEQPQHF. The CDR3 bases are TGCGCCAGCAGCCGGGAGCTGGAACAGCCCCAGCATTTT.

This clonotype was seen just once. This chain uses TRBV7-9 with TRBJ2-5; 9 bases are shared with TRBD1. The CDR3 spans 14 residues. CDR1 and CDR2 (germline): SEHNR, FQNEAQ (reference sequence). After removal of 8 bases from V and 5 bases from J, the junction contained 9 bases not matched to a gene. Here the CDR3 reads CASAYRGRGETQYF. The CDR3 coding sequence is TGTGCCAGCGCATACAGGGGGCGCGGGGAGACCCAGTACTTC.

This clonotype appeared a few times. V is TRBV11-2 and J is TRBJ2-5, with D perhaps TRBD1 or TRBD2 (5 bases each). Germline V gene sequence: CDR1 SGHAT, CDR2 FQNNGV. CDR3 size: 17 residues. The V end was cut by 3 bases, the J end by 1 base, with 18 bases between. The CDR3 sequence: CASSFSPGRFPQETQYF. The DNA for the CDR3 is TGTGCCAGCAGCTTCAGTCCGGGGCGGTTCCCCCAAGAGACCCAGTACTTC.

The J gene is TRBJ2-1, the V gene TRBV7-6, with D tentatively TRBD2 (5 bases). From germline, CDR1 is SGHVS and CDR2 FNYEAQ. This CDR3 is 17 amino acids long. V lost 5 bases, J lost 0 bases, and 17 bases lay in between. CDR3 loop: CASSLTSRESSYNEQFF. The DNA of the CDR3 is TGTGCCAGCAGCCTCACGTCACGGGAAAGCTCCTACAATGAGCAGTTCTTC.

J is TRBJ2-2 and V is TRBV29-1; D is perhaps TRBD1 or TRBD2 (5 bases each). Trimming stripped 1 base from V and 2 bases from J, with 11 bases between. CDR3 length: 15 residues. Germline V CDR1 and CDR2: SQVTM, ANQGSEA. The CDR3 loop is CSVEGVGENTGELFF. The CDR3 region has the DNA TGCAGCGTTGAAGGGGTGGGGGAAAACACCGGGGAGCTGTTTTTT.

The chain joins TRBV5-1 to TRBJ1-1; no clear D. The V gene lost 4 bases and the J gene lost 5 bases, with 12 bases spanning the gap. The CDR3 extends over 13 amino acids. CDR1 and CDR2 (germline): SGHRS, YFSETQ. The CDR3 bases are TGCGCCAGCAGCATCGGGATGGTGACTGAAGCTTTCTTT. It is translated as CASSIGMVTEAFF.

V is TRBV29-1 and J is TRBJ2-1; D gene unclear. Germline V lookup: CDR1 SQVTM, CDR2 ANQGSEA. V lost 4 bases and J 0 bases, leaving 10 bases between the germline ends. The CDR3 runs to 14 residues. The DNA of the CDR3 is TGCAGCGTTGCTAGGACGCACTCCTACAATGAGCAGTTCTTC. Translating it yields CSVARTHSYNEQFF.

This clonotype has more than one count but fewer than ten. The gene calls are TRBV6-5 and TRBJ1-2, with TRBD1 as a possible D gene (5 bases). V was pared by 5 bases and J by 7 bases, with 17 bases between. The CDR3 has 14 amino acids. Per the germline V gene, CDR1 is MNHEY and CDR2 is SVGAGI. The DNA of the CDR3 is TGTGCCAGCAGTCGTTCGGGCAGGGCCAGTGGCTACACCTTC. Amino acids: CASSRSGRASGYTF.

This chain links TRBV20-1 with TRBJ2-3; TRBD2 matches at 11 bases. The length of the CDR3 is 14 residues. The V and J ends lost 5 bases and 1 base, in that order; junction bases with no gene match: 2. Germline lookup yields CDR1 DFQATT and CDR2 SNEGSKA (reference sequence). The CDR3 coding sequence is TGCAGTGCTGGGACTAGCGGTCGCACAGATACGCAGTATTTT. Translated, it gives CSAGTSGRTDTQYF.

This clonotype was recorded a few times. The V gene is TRBV14, the J gene TRBJ2-7; TRBD2 matches at 7 bases. V lost 1 base to trimming and J lost 8 bases; unmatched junction nucleotides: 5. CDR1 and CDR2 (germline): SGHDN, FVKESK. The CDR3 spans 13 residues. DNA of the CDR3: TGTGCCAGCAGCCAAGCTCGGGGAGGGCAGCAGTACGTC. Translating it yields CASSQARGGQQYV.

This clonotype was counted a few times. The rearrangement links TRBV23-1 to TRBJ1-2; D is unclear. TRBV23-1 has ORF status, its function being uncertain. The CDR3 contains 14 residues. V was pared by 4 bases and J by 6 bases, with 15 bases between. CDR3: CASSPKRGGNGYTF. The CDR3 region has the DNA TGCGCCAGCAGTCCCAAACGGGGAGGAAATGGCTACACCTTC.

This clonotype occurred a few times. The chain combines TRBV7-2 with TRBJ1-5, with a possible D match to TRBD1 (5 bases). CDR3 length: 14 residues. The germline V gene encodes CDR1 SGHTA and CDR2 FQGNSA. The V and J ends lost 0 bases and 4 bases respectively, with 7 bases between them. The CDR3 DNA reads TGTGCCAGCAGCTTAGCAGGGGTGAATCAGCCCCAGCATTTT. Translated, it gives CASSLAGVNQPQHF. The variable domain in full, completed from reference TRBV7-2 and TRBJ1-5, reads GAGVSQSPSNKVTEKGKDVELRCDPISGHTALYWYRQSLGQGLEFLIYFQGNSAPDKSGLPSDRFSAERTGGSVSTLTIQRTQQEDSAVYLCASSLAGVNQPQHFGDGTRLSIL.

In this sample, this clonotype turned up a few times. This sequence joins TRBV6-5 and TRBJ1-1; D unclear. Germline loops: CDR1 MNHEY, CDR2 SVGAGI. Trimming left V 6 bases short and J 3 bases short, with 11 bases between. This CDR3 region has 13 residues. CDR3 DNA sequence: TGTGCCAGCAGCCGTTGGGTAGACACTGAAGCTTTCTTT. Its translation is CASSRWVDTEAFF.

The chain uses TRBV5-1 and TRBJ2-2, with TRBD1 identical over 10 bases. The germline CDR1 and CDR2 sequences are SGHRS and YFSETQ. V shed 9 bases and J 3 bases; nucleotides not matched to a gene: 2. This CDR3 has 13 residues. CDR3 residues: CATGTGDTGELFF. CDR3 nucleotide sequence: TGCGCCACCGGGACAGGGGACACCGGGGAGCTGTTTTTT.

This rearrangement joins TRBV23-1 to TRBJ2-3, with D possibly being TRBD1 or TRBD2 (5 bases each). TRBV23-1 is an ORF, and what it does is uncertain. The CDR3 sequence is 15 residues long. The ends were cut back, 8 bases at V and 1 base at J, with 16 bases in the middle. The CDR3: CASSPRDLCTDTQYF. The CDR3 nucleotides are TGCGCCAGCTCTCCCCGGGACCTTTGCACAGATACGCAGTATTTT.

This clonotype was detected a few times. This rearrangement joins TRBV4-1 to TRBJ2-7; a possible D gene is TRBD1 (6 bases). The germline V and J ends were trimmed by 4 bases and 3 bases, with 10 bases remaining between them. This CDR3 has 13 residues. Germline V gene data show CDR1 as MGHRA and CDR2 as YSYEKL. The chain's CDR3 is CASSLRDIYEQYV. As DNA, the CDR3 is TGCGCCAGCAGCCTTAGGGACATCTACGAGCAGTACGTC.

V and J are TRBV6-6 and TRBJ2-7, with 7 positions matching TRBD1. The CDR3 is made up of 13 amino acids. Per germline, CDR1 MNHNY and CDR2 SVGAGI (reference sequence). Losses at the gene ends were 6 bases for V and 3 bases for J; bases not matched to a gene: 5. CDR3: CASRRQGNYEQYV. CDR3 coding DNA: TGTGCCAGCAGGAGACAGGGTAACTACGAGCAGTACGTC.

This chain links TRBV20-1 with TRBJ1-2; D not certain. V lost 3 bases, J lost 0 bases, and 8 bases lay in between. The CDR3 is 13 amino acids. Germline loops: CDR1 DFQATT, CDR2 SNEGSKA (reference sequence). DNA of the CDR3: TGCAGTGCTAGCCCAGAAGCTAACTATGGCTACACCTTC. It codes for CSASPEANYGYTF.

The rearrangement joins TRBV15 to TRBJ2-3; tentative D call: TRBD2 (6 bases). The CDR3 totals 14 residues. V lost 1 base to trimming and J lost 4 bases, with 9 bases between them. Germline V CDR1 and CDR2: LNHNV, YYDKDF (reference sequence). CDR3 sequence reads: CATSRVWGADTQYF. In DNA, the CDR3 is TGTGCCACCAGCAGAGTATGGGGGGCAGATACGCAGTATTTT.

This clonotype was picked up a small number of times. The rearrangement links TRBV12-3 or TRBV12-4 to TRBJ1-2, with D unclear. The length of the CDR3 is 14 residues. Trimming pared 3 bases from V and 2 bases from J, leaving 10 bases between. In nucleotides, the CDR3 is TGTGCCAGCAGTTTCGCCGCCAGGAACTATGGCTACACCTTC. Translating it yields CASSFAARNYGYTF.

In its sample, this clonotype was seen a few times. The chain recombines TRBV20-1 with TRBJ2-7; no clear D gene. The CDR3 is 14 residues long. V shed 1 base and J shed 4 bases, with 14 bases lying between them. Per germline, CDR1 DFQATT and CDR2 SNEGSKA (reference sequence). The DNA of the CDR3 is TGCAGTGCTAGAGTTCCCACGCCCGGGTACGAGCAGTACTTC. As protein: CSARVPTPGYEQYF.

The table lists this clonotype with a few counts. The chain has TRBV27 and TRBJ1-6, with 9 bases matching TRBD1. Trimming cost V 2 bases and J 3 bases; bases outside gene matches: 2. The CDR3 runs 16 residues. CDR1 is MNHEY, CDR2 SMNVEV, per germline (reference sequence). CDR3 bases: TGTGCCAGCAGTTTACGACAGGGGGTCTATAATTCACCCCTCCACTTT. Translating gives CASSLRQGVYNSPLHF.